Following are 6 T cell receptor delta chains from one sample sequenced in a study of gamma-delta chains in newborns, infants, children. TCRdb reanalysed the reads with CATT. The table records approximately 4,000 delta-chain clones, 3% to 3.5% of them present only once. The sample consisted of blood. The receptors originated from a child who was a newborn, infant or young child, either healthy, febrile or measles-vaccinated (not recorded which).

Comments on this clone: The likely explanation is a read error, given a far larger clone one base away. The rearrangement uses TRDV2 and TRDJ1, with TRDD3 as a possible D gene (6 bases). The CDR3 covers 14 residues. V lost 3 bases, J lost 0 bases, and 10 bases lay in between. Looked up from germline, CDR1 is GEAIGNYY and CDR2 is EKD. Here the CDR3 DNA reads TGTGCCTGTGACGCCGTGGGGGACACCGATAAACTCATCTTT. Its protein is CACDAVGDTDKLIF.

A few counts support this clone. The likely explanation is a read error, given a far larger clone one base away. Other DNA sequences within the sample encode an identical CDR3. This sequence joins TRDV2 and TRDJ2, with 12 nucleotides matching TRDD3. Unmatched junction bases numbered 7, after V lost 3 bases and J lost 6 bases. The length of the CDR3 is 16 residues. Looked up from germline, CDR1 is GEAIGNYY and CDR2 is EKD. CDR3 bases: TGTGCCTGTGACGCCCTACTGGGGGATACTCCAGCACAACTCTTCTTT. This sequence encodes CACDALLGDTPAQLFF.

With regard to this clone: TCRdb attributes to this sequence the protein of a much larger clone, which differs from the DNA translation at residue 8; a read error is likely, and the protein displayed is translated from the DNA. Within the sample, other DNA sequences also encode this same CDR3. The V gene is TRDV2, the J gene TRDJ2, with D perhaps TRDD3 (5 bases). CDR1 and CDR2 from the germline V gene are GEAIGNYY and EKD. The CDR3 loop spans 16 amino acids. Trimming cost V 0 bases and J 0 bases, with 10 bases left between them. CDR3 sequence reads: CACDTLGNTLTAQLFF. The CDR3 DNA follows: TGTGCCTGTGACACCTTGGGGAATACTTTGACAGCACAACTCTTCTTT.

In regard to this clone: This clone may be a read error of a much larger clone one base away. The V gene is TRDV1, the J gene TRDJ2, with D perhaps TRDD2 or TRDD3 (7 bases each). V shed 1 base and J shed 6 bases, with 24 bases lying between them. The CDR3 length is 19 residues. Germline V CDR1 and CDR2: TSWWSYY, QGS. Here the CDR3 DNA reads TGTGCTCTTGGGGAACCAATTTCCTACGTTGGATACGTGGCAGCACAACTCTTCTTT. The encoded protein is CALGEPISYVGYVAAQLFF.

This clone was counted only a few times. TCRdb assigns this DNA the protein of a much larger clone, which departs from its translation at residue 3; this likely reflects a read error, and the protein shown comes from translating the DNA. V gene TRDV2 combines with J gene TRDJ3; D might be TRDD3 (6 bases). Germline V gives CDR1 GEAIGNYY, CDR2 EKD. CDR3 length equals 18 residues. The CDR3 spells CARDTGYPFSWDTRQMFF. DNA of the CDR3: TGTGCCCGTGACACCGGATACCCCTTCTCCTGGGACACCCGACAGATGTTTTTC.

In this sample, this clone turned up a few times. A read error likely explains this, since a far larger clone differs by one base. The chain links TRDV2 to TRDJ2; the match to TRDD3 covers 8 bases. The CDR3 loop spans 16 amino acids. CDR1 GEAIGNYY and CDR2 EKD come from the germline V gene. Unmatched junction bases numbered 5, after V lost 3 bases and J lost 0 bases. For the CDR3, the DNA is TGTGCCTGTGACGTACTGGGGGCTACTTTGACAGCACAACTCTTCTTT. It specifies CACDVLGATLTAQLFF.